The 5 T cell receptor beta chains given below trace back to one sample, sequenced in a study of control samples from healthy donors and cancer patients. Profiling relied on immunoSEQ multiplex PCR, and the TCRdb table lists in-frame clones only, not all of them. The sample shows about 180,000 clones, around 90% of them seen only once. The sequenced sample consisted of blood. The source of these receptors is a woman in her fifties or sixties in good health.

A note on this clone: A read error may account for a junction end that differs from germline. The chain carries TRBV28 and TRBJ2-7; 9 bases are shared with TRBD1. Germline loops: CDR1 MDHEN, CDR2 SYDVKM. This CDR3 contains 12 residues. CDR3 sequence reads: CASSRQDRGTQF. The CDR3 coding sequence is TGTGCCAGCAGTCGTCAGGACAGGGGCACCCAATTC.

The chain's CDR3 is CASSLETEAKNIQYF. CDR3 sequence (DNA): TGTGCCAGCAGCTTAGAGACCGAAGCCAAAAACATTCAGTACTTC. This sequence joins TRBV5-4 and TRBJ2-4; D is unresolved. V lost 2 bases, J lost 0 bases, and 9 bases lay in between. Germline V gives CDR1 SGHNT, CDR2 YYREEE (reference sequence). The CDR3 extends over 15 amino acids.

The CDR3 DNA reads TGCGCCAGCAGCCCTACAGGGATCGGTGGCTACACCTTC. As protein: CASSPTGIGGYTF. The V gene is TRBV5-1, the J gene TRBJ1-2, with D tentatively TRBD1 (6 bases). CDR1 SGHRS and CDR2 YFSETQ come from the germline V gene. The V and J ends lost 4 bases and 7 bases respectively, with 14 bases between them. There are 13 residues in the CDR3.

Written as DNA, the CDR3 is TGTGCCAGCAGCTTTAGGCTAGCGGGGGGCACCGGGGAGCTGTTTTTT. The encoded protein is CASSFRLAGGTGELFF. The V gene is TRBV7-6, the J gene TRBJ2-2, with 11 bases identical to TRBD2. This CDR3 comprises 16 residues. After removal of 3 bases from V and 4 bases from J, the junction contained 4 bases not matched to a gene. The germline V gene has CDR1 SGHVS and CDR2 FNYEAQ. Looking up the rest from reference TRBV7-6 and TRBJ2-2 gives the full variable domain: GAGVSQSPRYKVTKRGQDVALRCDPISGHVSLYWYRQALGQGPEFLTYFNYEAQQDKSGLPNDRFSAERPEGSISTLTIQRTEQRDSAMYRCASSFRLAGGTGELFFGEGSRLTVL.

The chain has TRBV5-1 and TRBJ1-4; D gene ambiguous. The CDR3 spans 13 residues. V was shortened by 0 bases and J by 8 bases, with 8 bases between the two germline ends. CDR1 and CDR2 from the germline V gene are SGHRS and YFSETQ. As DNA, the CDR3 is TGCGCCAGCAGCTTGGCCCCGGGAGAAAAACTGTTTTTT. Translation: CASSLAPGEKLFF.